These T cell receptor beta chains were read from a single sample in a study of T cell changes during pregnancy in multiple sclerosis. Profiled with immunoSEQ multiplex PCR; TCRdb holds only in-frame clones, not every one. The data contain around 38,000 clones, about 92% of them singletons. The starting material was CD8+ T cells from peripheral blood mononuclear cells, obtained in the third trimester of pregnancy. These receptors all come from a female donor with multiple sclerosis, enrolled in a pregnancy study. CDR3s include the opening cysteine and the closing phenylalanine or tryptophan. Fields, in order: clone size, D gene, V gene, J gene, CDR3 protein, CDR3 DNA. The D gene is left open where the match is weak. Clone size is shown for a subset of rows, as once, few, many or a class of expanded clone.

>.|TRBD2|TRBV29-1|TRBJ2-3
CSGAGPNTDTQYF
TGCAGCGGAGCGGGACCCAACACAGATACGCAGTATTTT
>.|.|TRBV6-6|TRBJ2-7
CASSYSNGGAYEQYF
TGTGCCAGCAGTTACTCGAACGGAGGGGCCTACGAGCAGTACTTC
>.|TRBD1|TRBV6-5|TRBJ2-7
CASSYDRTGVYEQYF
TGTGCCAGCAGTTACGATCGGACAGGGGTCTACGAGCAGTACTTC
>.|.|TRBV10-3|TRBJ2-7
CAISANSVPGYEQYF
TGTGCCATCAGTGCCAACTCCGTGCCCGGCTACGAGCAGTACTTC
>.|TRBD2|TRBV27|TRBJ2-1
CASSLGTSGNNEQFF
TGTGCCAGCAGTTTGGGGACTAGCGGGAACAATGAGCAGTTCTTC
>.|TRBD2|TRBV4-3|TRBJ2-1
CASSLTTSGNPNEQFF
TGCGCCAGCAGCCTCACGACTAGCGGGAATCCCAATGAGCAGTTCTTC
>few|.|TRBV6-6|TRBJ1-2
CASSHGPRQGYTF
TGTGCCAGCAGCCATGGGCCAAGGCAGGGCTACACCTTC
>.|.|TRBV4-3|TRBJ2-7
CASSLTTDRAYEQYF
TGCGCCAGCAGCCTAACTACTGACAGAGCCTACGAGCAGTACTTC
>.|.|TRBV5-1|TRBJ2-3
CASSLEPGTVPDTQYF
TGCGCCAGCAGCTTGGAGCCCGGGACTGTCCCGGATACGCAGTATTTT
>.|TRBD1|TRBV27|TRBJ2-3
CASRVTGDSTDTQYF
TGTGCCAGCAGGGTGACAGGGGATTCCACAGATACGCAGTATTTT
>.|.|TRBV9|TRBJ2-1
CASSEFSGLNYEQFF
TGTGCCAGCTCCGAATTCAGCGGACTTAACTATGAGCAGTTCTTC